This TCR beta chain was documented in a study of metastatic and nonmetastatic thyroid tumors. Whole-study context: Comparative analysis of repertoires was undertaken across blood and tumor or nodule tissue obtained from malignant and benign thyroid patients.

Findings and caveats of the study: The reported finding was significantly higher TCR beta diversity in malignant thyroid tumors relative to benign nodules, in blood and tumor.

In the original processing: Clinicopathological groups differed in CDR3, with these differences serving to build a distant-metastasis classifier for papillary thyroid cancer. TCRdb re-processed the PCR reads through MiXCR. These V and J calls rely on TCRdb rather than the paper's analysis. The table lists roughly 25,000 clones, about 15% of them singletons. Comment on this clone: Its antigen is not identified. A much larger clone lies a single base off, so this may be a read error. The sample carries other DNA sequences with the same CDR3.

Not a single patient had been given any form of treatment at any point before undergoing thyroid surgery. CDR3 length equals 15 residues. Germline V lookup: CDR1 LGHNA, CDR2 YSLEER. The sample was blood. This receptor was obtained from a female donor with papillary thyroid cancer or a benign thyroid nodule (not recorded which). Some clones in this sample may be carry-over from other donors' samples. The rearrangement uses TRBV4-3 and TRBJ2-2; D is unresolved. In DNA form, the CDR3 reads TGCGCCAGCAGCCAAGATCGAGCGAACACCGGTGAGCTGTTTTTT. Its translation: CASSQDRANTGELFF.